The rows below give T cell receptor beta chains drawn from one sample of a study of blood T cell repertoires in COVID-19. Libraries were prepared by immunoSEQ multiplex PCR; TCRdb keeps only in-frame clonotypes and omits some of them. The data show hundreds of thousands of clones, 70% to 90% seen once. Source material: peripheral blood. Every receptor here comes from a woman younger than 45 with COVID-19, enrolled during active disease. CDR3s include the opening cysteine and the closing phenylalanine or tryptophan. A D gene is named only where the DNA matches it firmly. A clone size is listed for some rows: how often the clone was seen (once, few, many), or a class if it is expanded.

v_call	j_call	d_call	clone_size	cdr3_aa	cdr3_nt
TRBV5-1	TRBJ2-5	TRBD2	NA	CASSLGVGAGEETQYF	TGCGCCAGCAGCTTGGGAGTAGGGGCGGGAGAGGAGACCCAGTACTTC
TRBV21-1	TRBJ2-7	NA	NA	CASSKIGTGAKYEQYF	TGTGCCAGCAGCAAAATTGGGACAGGGGCGAAATACGAGCAGTACTTC
TRBV10-3	TRBJ1-3	NA	NA	CAITSSGNTIYF	TGTGCCATCACTAGCTCTGGAAACACCATATATTTT
TRBV27	TRBJ2-1	NA	NA	CASSMLNEHNEQFF	TGTGCCAGCAGTATGTTGAACGAGCACAATGAGCAGTTCTTC
TRBV4-3	TRBJ2-3	NA	NA	CASSQQQNTDTQYF	TGCGCCAGCAGCCAACAACAGAACACAGATACGCAGTATTTT
TRBV21-1	TRBJ2-7	NA	NA	CASSKEGRGLNYEQYF	TGTGCCAGCAGCAAAGAGGGCAGGGGGCTTAACTACGAGCAGTACTTC
TRBV11-3	TRBJ1-1	NA	NA	CASSTYPIDPTGLEAFF	TGTGCCAGCAGCACTTACCCCATCGATCCCACCGGACTTGAAGCTTTCTTT
TRBV5-1	TRBJ2-5	TRBD1	NA	CASRPTGDHQETQYF	TGCGCCAGCAGGCCGACAGGGGACCACCAAGAGACCCAGTACTTC
TRBV18	TRBJ2-3	NA	NA	CASSPPAGSADTQYF	TGTGCCAGCTCACCACCGGCGGGATCGGCAGATACGCAGTATTTT
TRBV5-4	TRBJ1-6	NA	NA	CASSLGSDTNSPLHF	TGTGCCAGCAGCTTGGGGTCAGACACTAATTCACCCCTCCACTTT
TRBV5-1	TRBJ2-1	TRBD1	NA	CASSLARRGPEQFF	TGCGCCAGCAGCTTGGCCCGCAGGGGGCCAGAGCAGTTCTTC
TRBV12-1	TRBJ2-6	NA	NA	CASSLGGNYPPGANVLTF	TGTGCCAGCAGCTTGGGAGGAAACTACCCCCCTGGGGCCAACGTCCTGACTTTC
TRBV7-9	TRBJ1-1	TRBD1	NA	CASSTTTGANTEAFF	TGTGCCAGCAGCACGACCACAGGGGCTAACACTGAAGCTTTCTTT
TRBV4-1	TRBJ1-1	NA	once	CASSQESRVKTEAFF	TGCGCCAGCAGCCAAGAGAGCAGGGTGAAGACTGAAGCTTTCTTT
TRBV7-2	TRBJ2-5	TRBD1	few	CASSLEGTGGETQYF	TGTGCCAGCAGCTTAGAAGGGACAGGGGGGGAGACCCAGTACTTC
TRBV7-2	TRBJ2-5	TRBD1	NA	CASSSGQVGETQYF	TGTGCCAGCAGCTCGGGACAGGTGGGGGAGACCCAGTACTTC
TRBV19	TRBJ2-1	TRBD2	NA	CASSRPLAMADEQFF	TGTGCCAGTAGTAGACCACTAGCGATGGCGGATGAGCAGTTCTTC
TRBV28	TRBJ1-2	NA	NA	CASRVGLNYGYTF	TGTGCCAGCAGGGTCGGACTTAACTATGGCTACACCTTC
TRBV4-2	TRBJ2-3	NA	NA	CASSQDNRGDTQYF	TGTGCCAGCAGCCAAGATAACCGGGGGGATACGCAGTATTTT
TRBV4-2	TRBJ2-7	NA	NA	CASSQEASLNYEQYF	TGTGCCAGCAGCCAAGAGGCCAGTTTGAACTACGAGCAGTACTTC
TRBV19	TRBJ1-5	NA	once	CASSIHREIDQPQHF	TGTGCCAGTAGTATTCACAGGGAGATTGATCAGCCCCAGCATTTT
TRBV5-1	TRBJ1-2	NA	NA	CASSYGENYGYTF	TGCGCCAGCAGCTACGGGGAAAACTATGGCTACACCTTC
TRBV28	TRBJ1-2	TRBD1	NA	CASSLLGQGPPGYTF	TGTGCCAGCAGTTTATTGGGACAGGGGCCACCTGGCTACACCTTC
TRBV6-2/TRBV6-3	TRBJ2-3	NA	NA	CASSYSRRDTQYF	TGTGCCAGCAGTTACTCGCGTCGGGATACGCAGTATTTT
TRBV7-2	TRBJ1-3	NA	few	CASSLAGGTAGNTIYF	TGTGCCAGCAGCTTAGCGGGGGGAACTGCGGGAAACACCATATATTTT
TRBV19	TRBJ2-7	TRBD2	NA	CASSSGLAGFDEQYF	TGTGCCAGTAGTTCCGGACTAGCGGGGTTCGACGAGCAGTACTTC
TRBV4-3	TRBJ2-2	NA	NA	CASSQEGGALLGTGELFF	TGCGCCAGCAGCCAAGAGGGGGGGGCCCTTTTGGGGACCGGGGAGCTGTTTTTT
TRBV28	TRBJ2-1	TRBD2	NA	CASSPLAGGSYNEQFF	TGTGCCAGCAGTCCCCTAGCGGGAGGCTCCTACAATGAGCAGTTCTTC
TRBV9	TRBJ1-1	NA	NA	CASSSIQGLTEAFF	TGTGCCAGCAGCAGCATTCAGGGTTTGACTGAAGCTTTCTTT
TRBV6-6	TRBJ1-2	NA	once	CASSYDSIDGYTF	TGTGCCAGCAGTTACGACAGTATCGATGGCTACACCTTC
TRBV10-1	TRBJ2-5	NA	NA	CASSDGVETQYF	TGCGCCAGCAGTGACGGGGTAGAGACCCAGTACTTC
TRBV19	TRBJ1-5	TRBD1	NA	CASSPGQAQPQHF	TGTGCCAGTAGTCCCGGACAGGCACAGCCCCAGCATTTT
TRBV28	TRBJ2-2	NA	NA	CASSFLGANTGELFF	TGTGCCAGCAGTTTCCTAGGGGCGAACACCGGGGAGCTGTTTTTT
TRBV27	TRBJ2-2	NA	NA	CASCRGSGELFF	TGTGCCAGCTGTAGAGGTAGCGGGGAGCTGTTTTTT
TRBV11-3	TRBJ2-3	TRBD2	NA	CASSRLAGTDTQYF	TGTGCCAGCAGCAGACTAGCGGGAACAGATACGCAGTATTTT
TRBV7-9	TRBJ2-7	NA	NA	CASSLVPFYEQYF	TGTGCCAGCAGCTTAGTTCCCTTCTACGAGCAGTACTTC
TRBV19	TRBJ1-4	NA	few	CASSPYRERGEKLFF	TGTGCCAGTAGTCCTTACAGGGAAAGGGGAGAAAAACTGTTTTTT
TRBV7-9	TRBJ2-1	TRBD1	NA	CASSPQTGLAINEQFF	TGTGCCAGCAGCCCGCAGACAGGGCTGGCAATCAATGAGCAGTTCTTC
TRBV27	TRBJ2-3	NA	NA	CASSSFPQITQYF	TGTGCCAGCAGTTCCTTCCCACAGATTACGCAGTATTTT
TRBV5-4	TRBJ2-1	NA	NA	CASSLGTTGEQFF	TGTGCCAGCAGCTTGGGGACCACAGGGGAGCAGTTCTTC
TRBV20-1	TRBJ1-5	TRBD1	NA	CSASRSRGTGGGSNQPQHF	TGCAGTGCTAGTAGGTCCCGCGGGACAGGGGGTGGAAGCAATCAGCCCCAGCATTTT
TRBV18	TRBJ1-1	TRBD1	few	CASSLNYGQAMNTEAFF	TGTGCCAGCTCACTAAATTATGGACAGGCGATGAACACTGAAGCTTTCTTT
TRBV7-2	TRBJ2-2	TRBD1	NA	CASSFADRGAGELFF	TGTGCCAGCAGCTTTGCGGACAGGGGGGCCGGGGAGCTGTTTTTT
TRBV14	TRBJ2-2	NA	NA	CASSQTPRNWGDNTGELFF	TGTGCCAGCAGCCAAACCCCCCGTAATTGGGGCGATAACACCGGGGAGCTGTTTTTT
TRBV19	TRBJ2-1	NA	NA	CASSPLDPVRDEQFF	TGTGCCAGTAGTCCACTAGACCCCGTGAGGGATGAGCAGTTCTTC
TRBV30	TRBJ2-5	NA	few	CAWSVRPGLRGQYF	TGTGCCTGGAGTGTACGGCCAGGACTCAGGGGCCAGTACTTC
TRBV5-1	TRBJ1-6	NA	NA	CASSLESGAYNSPLHF	TGCGCCAGCAGCTTGGAGAGCGGCGCCTATAATTCACCCCTCCACTTT
TRBV6-2/TRBV6-3	TRBJ1-5	NA	NA	CASSYGPNQPQHF	TGTGCCAGCAGTTACGGGCCGAATCAGCCCCAGCATTTT
TRBV5-4	TRBJ1-5	NA	few	CASSGPNQPQHF	TGTGCCAGCAGCGGGCCGAATCAGCCCCAGCATTTT
TRBV30	TRBJ1-1	NA	NA	CAWSVEDRNTEAFF	TGTGCCTGGAGTGTGGAGGACAGGAACACTGAAGCTTTCTTT
TRBV7-2	TRBJ2-1	TRBD2	NA	CASSLGAGGLGNEQFF	TGTGCCAGCAGCTTAGGAGCGGGGGGGCTTGGCAATGAGCAGTTCTTC
TRBV6-5	TRBJ2-5	TRBD2	NA	CASTRGVDGTQYF	TGTGCCAGCACTCGGGGGGTGGACGGGACCCAGTACTTC
TRBV30	TRBJ2-4	NA	NA	CAWSPGVAKNIQYF	TGTGCCTGGAGTCCGGGGGTGGCCAAAAACATTCAGTACTTC
TRBV7-9	TRBJ2-2	TRBD1	NA	CASSQDRGVTGELFF	TGTGCCAGCAGCCAGGACAGGGGGGTCACCGGGGAGCTGTTTTTT
TRBV19	TRBJ2-5	NA	NA	CASSTRVNGQETQYF	TGTGCCAGTAGTACCAGGGTTAACGGCCAAGAGACCCAGTACTTC
TRBV5-1	TRBJ2-2	TRBD2	NA	CASSLAGTSGGTGELFF	TGCGCCAGCAGCTTGGCCGGTACTAGCGGGGGCACCGGGGAGCTGTTTTTT
TRBV5-1	TRBJ2-1	NA	NA	CASSMTGGRVEQFF	TGCGCCAGCAGCATGACTGGGGGCAGGGTTGAGCAGTTCTTC
TRBV6-2/TRBV6-3	TRBJ2-1	NA	once	CASSLNGQNEQFF	TGTGCCAGCAGTCTGAACGGACAGAATGAGCAGTTCTTC
TRBV19	TRBJ2-2	NA	NA	CASSGVGRGTGELFF	TGTGCCAGTAGTGGGGTGGGAAGGGGCACCGGGGAGCTGTTTTTT